The clone carrying this T cell receptor (beta chain) has at least ten counts. What it binds is unknown. The data were obtained in a study of Graves' ophthalmopathy and Graves' hyperthyroidism. Study findings and constraints: From stable hyperthyroidism, ophthalmopathy was separated by a 13-signature model with roughly 89% sensitivity and roughly 84% specificity.

CDR1 is WSHSY and CDR2 is SAAADI in the germline V gene. This CDR3 is built from 14 residues. The germline V and J ends were trimmed by 2 bases and 0 bases, with 8 bases remaining between them. TCR beta CDR3 amplification used RNA transcripts. After a first-round RT-PCR with HTBI primers, a second-round multiplex PCR was run. MiXCR was run by TCRdb on the multiplex PCR reads, yielding one entry per CDR3 protein. This sample has 900,000 to 1,200,000 distinct CDR3 sequences, with less than 45% found just once. Sequencing was performed on peripheral blood or thyroid tissue (not recorded which). The chain uses TRBV10-2 and TRBJ2-7, with unresolved D. The origin of this receptor is an adult man with Graves' hyperthyroidism. The CDR3 DNA reads TGCGCCAGCAGTGAGGTTCCCAGCTCCTACGAGCAGTACTTC. Protein sequence: CASSEVPSSYEQYF.